The 28 T cell receptor beta chains reported below all come from one sample, sequenced in a study of human thymus T cells. Measured with immunoSEQ multiplex PCR; TCRdb has only the in-frame clones, and not every one. The sample lists approximately 49,000 clones, around 95% occurring once. Sequenced sample: blood. These receptors were taken from a girl younger than two with a congenital heart defect but otherwise immunologically healthy.

The rearrangement uses TRBV6-6 and TRBJ2-3, with unresolved D. Trimming left V 7 bases short and J 2 bases short, with 10 bases between. The CDR3 spans 13 residues. The germline V gene encodes CDR1 MNHNY and CDR2 SVGAGI (reference sequence). In DNA form, the CDR3 reads TGTGCCAGCACAGACTCCTTCACAGATACGCAGTATTTT. It translates to CASTDSFTDTQYF.

The chain employs TRBV27 and TRBJ2-1; no clear D gene. This CDR3 has 14 residues. Germline V gene sequence: CDR1 MNHEY, CDR2 SMNVEV (reference sequence). V gave up 3 bases and J gave up 4 bases, with 10 bases separating them. DNA for the CDR3: TGTGCCAGCAGTTTTCGGACCCTATACAATGAGCAGTTCTTC. The encoded protein is CASSFRTLYNEQFF.

V and J are TRBV21-1 and TRBJ2-7; the DNA was not used to check the table's D call, TRBD2. TRBV21-1 is labeled a pseudogene. This CDR3 spans 16 amino acids. The CDR3: CASSKQGGREAYEQYF. CDR3 in DNA: TGTGCCAGCAGCAAACAGGGCGGGAGGGAAGCCTACGAGCAGTACTTC.

This sequence joins TRBV28 and TRBJ2-7; possible D gene TRBD2, 6 bases. V lost 4 bases and J 3 bases, leaving 10 bases between the germline ends. CDR1 is MDHEN and CDR2 is SYDVKM in the germline V gene. The CDR3 has 13 residues. The CDR3 region has the DNA TGTGCCAGCAGTTCTACCGGGAGCTACGAGCAGTACTTC. Its translation: CASSSTGSYEQYF.

The chain joins TRBV2 to TRBJ1-1; a weak D match, TRBD1 (5 bases). The CDR3 covers 14 residues. Trimming shortened V by 6 bases and J by 3 bases, and 14 bases separated the two germline ends. Germline values: CDR1 SNHLY, CDR2 FYNNEI. CDR3 sequence: CASRIREGDTEAFF. In DNA, the CDR3 is TGTGCCAGCAGAATCAGGGAGGGTGACACTGAAGCTTTCTTT.

The CDR3 sequence: CASSPSAIRTGELFF. The CDR3 nucleotides read TGTGCCAGCAGCCCCTCTGCGATCAGGACCGGGGAGCTGTTTTTT. The chain uses TRBV7-9 and TRBJ2-2; no definite D call. Germline V gene sequence: CDR1 SEHNR, CDR2 FQNEAQ (reference sequence). V lost 5 bases and J 5 bases, leaving 15 bases between the germline ends. The CDR3 loop spans 15 amino acids.

This clone has a single count. V is TRBV6-5 and J is TRBJ2-7, with TRBD1 matching 9 bases. The ends lost 10 bases at V and 4 bases at J; junction bases unmatched: 11. Germline values: CDR1 MNHEY, CDR2 SVGAGI. The CDR3 is 14 residues long. CDR3 DNA: TGTGCCACCAGACTGGGACAGGGTGGTTACGAGCAGTACTTC. This translates into CATRLGQGGYEQYF.

Regarding this clone: The junction does not match germline at one end; this may be a read error. Other DNA sequences in the sample encode the same CDR3. This sequence joins TRBV27 and TRBJ2-1, with D possibly TRBD2 on 5 matching bases. The CDR3 loop spans 15 amino acids. The germline gives CDR1 MNHEY, CDR2 SMNVEV (reference sequence). CDR3: CASSMDSSSYNEQFF. The CDR3, as DNA: TGCGCCAGCAGTATGGACTCGAGCTCCTACAATGAGCAGTTCTTC.

The chain employs TRBV11-2 and TRBJ2-1; no definite D call. Trimming shortened V by 2 bases and J by 5 bases, and 1 base separated the two germline ends. The CDR3 length is 11 residues. Germline assignment: CDR1 SGHAT and CDR2 FQNNGV. CDR3 sequence reads: CASSLHNEQFF. Here the CDR3 DNA reads TGTGCCAGCAGCTTACACAATGAGCAGTTCTTC. The full variable domain, rest sourced from reference TRBV11-2 and TRBJ2-1, is EAGVAQSPRYKIIEKRQSVAFWCNPISGHATLYWYQQILGQGPKLLIQFQNNGVVDDSQLPKDRFSAERLKGVDSTLKIQPAKLEDSAVYLCASSLHNEQFFGPGTRLTVL.

The table lists this clone with a few counts. The CDR3 sequence: CASGWQPQHF. The DNA of the CDR3 is TGTGCCAGCGGTTGGCAGCCCCAGCATTTT. The chain couples TRBV6-6 to TRBJ1-5; the D is unclear. Looked up from germline, CDR1 is MNHNY and CDR2 is SVGAGI (reference sequence). The CDR3 is made up of 10 amino acids. V lost 8 bases, J lost 7 bases, and 6 bases lay in between.

The chain joins TRBV14 to TRBJ2-1; TRBD2 matches 10 bases. The CDR3 has 17 residues. J was trimmed by 9 bases and V by 0 bases; bases with no gene match: 11. In germline, CDR1 is SGHDN, CDR2 FVKESK. The chain's CDR3 is CASSQERLAGEAGEQFF. CDR3 nucleotide sequence: TGTGCCAGCAGCCAAGAGCGGCTAGCGGGAGAGGCGGGTGAGCAGTTCTTC.

The rearrangement links TRBV6-4 to TRBJ1-2; D is uncertain. The V end lost 3 bases, the J end lost 4 bases, and 9 bases lay between the germline ends. The CDR3 covers 13 residues. Germline V gives CDR1 MRHNA, CDR2 SNTAGT. CDR3: CASSEQPFYGYTF. The CDR3 bases are TGTGCCAGCAGTGAACAGCCTTTCTATGGCTACACCTTC.

The rearrangement links TRBV5-4 to TRBJ2-2; TRBD2 agrees at 8 bases. J gave up 3 bases and V 2 bases, and 3 bases lay outside the gene matches. CDR3 size: 15 residues. Germline values: CDR1 SGHNT, CDR2 YYREEE (reference sequence). CDR3: CASSLKREYTGELFF. DNA for the CDR3: TGTGCCAGCAGCTTAAAGCGGGAGTACACCGGGGAGCTGTTTTTT.

The chain combines TRBV6-1 with TRBJ2-5, with a weak D call TRBD1 (6 bases). Germline values: CDR1 MNHNS, CDR2 SASEGT. Trimming pared 8 bases from V and 3 bases from J, leaving 10 bases between. The CDR3 sequence is 12 residues long. The CDR3: CASGPGEETQYF. The CDR3 nucleotides read TGTGCCAGCGGACCAGGGGAAGAGACCCAGTACTTC.

V is TRBV7-2 and J is TRBJ1-3; D might be TRBD1 (5 bases). The CDR3 has 15 amino acids. Trimming left V 1 base short and J 0 bases short, with 7 bases between. CDR1 is SGHTA and CDR2 is FQGNSA in the germline V gene. CDR3 sequence reads: CASSLEGHSGNTIYF. CDR3 sequence (DNA): TGTGCCAGCAGCTTAGAAGGACACTCTGGAAACACCATATATTTT.

This rearrangement joins TRBV27 to TRBJ2-7, with 12 positions matching TRBD2. From germline, CDR1 is MNHEY and CDR2 SMNVEV (reference sequence). After removal of 2 bases from V and 4 bases from J, the junction contained 15 bases not matched to a gene. This CDR3 comprises 19 residues. CDR3 nucleotide sequence: TGTGCCAGCAGTTTACGTCTAGCGGGAGGGCCGTTCCCCCCTTACGAGCAGTACTTC. This codes for CASSLRLAGGPFPPYEQYF.

The chain couples TRBV6-5 to TRBJ1-3; 9 nucleotides agree with TRBD1. Germline CDR1 reads MNHEY; CDR2 reads SVGAGI. The CDR3 spans 15 residues. The ends lost 6 bases at V and 0 bases at J; junction bases unmatched: 3. As DNA, the CDR3 is TGTGCCAGCAGCCGGGACAGGGTCTCTGGAAACACCATATATTTT. Translating it yields CASSRDRVSGNTIYF.

The V call is TRBV14, the J call TRBJ2-1; D is uncertain. The ends were cut back, 3 bases at V and 0 bases at J, with 12 bases in the middle. The CDR3 extends over 16 amino acids. CDR1 and CDR2 from the germline V gene are SGHDN and FVKESK. The chain's CDR3 is CASSHKKPFSYNEQFF. The CDR3 DNA is TGTGCCAGCAGCCATAAGAAGCCTTTCTCCTACAATGAGCAGTTCTTC.

The genes are TRBV6-5 and TRBJ2-2; 8 nucleotides match TRBD2. This CDR3 is 14 amino acids long. In germline, CDR1 is MNHEY, CDR2 SVGAGI. The junction had 6 bases not matched to a gene; V was cut back by 5 bases and J by 7 bases. Here the CDR3 reads CASSRGLVSGELFF. In DNA form, the CDR3 reads TGTGCCAGCAGTCGGGGACTAGTCAGCGGGGAGCTGTTTTTT.

V and J are TRBV2 and TRBJ1-2, with TRBD1 as a possible D gene (5 bases). CDR3 length: 13 amino acids. Germline-derived CDR1 and CDR2 are SNHLY and FYNNEI. V was shortened by 6 bases and J by 4 bases, with 12 bases between the two germline ends. CDR3 loop: CASRLQETYGYTF. In DNA, the CDR3 is TGTGCCAGCAGACTACAGGAAACCTATGGCTACACCTTC.

V is TRBV29-1 and J is TRBJ1-1; weak D call: TRBD1 (6 bases). Germline CDR1 reads SQVTM; CDR2 reads ANQGSEA. The CDR3 is made up of 16 amino acids. The V end was cut by 0 bases, the J end by 4 bases, with 18 bases between. CDR3 residues: CSVEDLGWGRGTEAFF. The CDR3, as DNA: TGCAGCGTTGAAGACCTGGGGTGGGGGCGCGGCACTGAAGCTTTCTTT. The whole variable domain, filled in from reference TRBV29-1 and TRBJ1-1, reads SAVISQKPSRDICQRGTSLTIQCQVDSQVTMMFWYRQQPGQSLTLIATANQGSEATYESGFVIDKFPISRPNLTFSTLTVSNMSPEDSSIYLCSVEDLGWGRGTEAFFGQGTRLTVV.

The chain employs TRBV5-6 and TRBJ2-1; D may be TRBD1 (6 bases). Trimming cost V 1 base and J 7 bases, with 9 bases left between them. The V gene's germline CDR1 is SGHDT and CDR2 YYEEEE. The CDR3 sequence is 13 residues long. The CDR3 DNA reads as TGTGCCAGCAGCTTGTATAGGGGGAATGAGCAGTTCTTC. It yields the protein CASSLYRGNEQFF.

The genes are TRBV15 and TRBJ2-1; TRBD1 matches 9 bases. V gave up 1 base and J gave up 9 bases; unmatched junction bases: 16. This CDR3 region has 18 residues. CDR1 is LNHNV and CDR2 is YYDKDF in the germline V gene (reference sequence). The CDR3 DNA reads as TGTGCCACCAGCAGAGTCTTGTATAGGGACAGGGAACAGAGTGAGCAGTTCTTC. This gives the protein CATSRVLYRDREQSEQFF.

The sample holds one count of this clone. This sequence joins TRBV14 and TRBJ2-3; either TRBD1 or TRBD2 may supply D (5 bases each). This CDR3 is 14 amino acids long. Germline V CDR1 and CDR2: SGHDN, FVKESK. Trimming left V 4 bases short and J 1 base short, with 9 bases between. Written as DNA, the CDR3 is TGTGCCAGCAGCCTCGGGGACCGCACAGATACGCAGTATTTT. Protein sequence: CASSLGDRTDTQYF. Filled out from reference TRBV14 and TRBJ2-3, the complete variable domain reads EAGVTQFPSHSVIEKGQTVTLRCDPISGHDNLYWYRRVMGKEIKFLLHFVKESKQDESGMPNNRFLAERTGGTYSTLKVQPAELEDSGVYFCASSLGDRTDTQYFGPGTRLTVL.

The chain combines TRBV27 with TRBJ2-1, with 10 bases identical to TRBD2. CDR1 MNHEY and CDR2 SMNVEV come from the germline V gene (reference sequence). The CDR3 contains 16 residues. V was clipped by 2 bases and J by 7 bases; unmatched bases: 8. The chain's CDR3 is CASSLRSGRGGNEQFF. CDR3 DNA: TGTGCCAGCAGTTTACGGAGCGGGAGGGGTGGGAATGAGCAGTTCTTC.

Only one count was recorded for this clone. V is TRBV5-6 and J is TRBJ1-2; D is ambiguous. Deletions cut 0 bases from V and 4 bases from J, with 7 bases between. The CDR3 length is 13 residues. Germline V gives CDR1 SGHDT, CDR2 YYEEEE. The DNA for the CDR3 is TGTGCCAGCAGCTTGGTACGGACCTATGGCTACACCTTC. This translates into CASSLVRTYGYTF.

As DNA, the CDR3 is TGTGCCAGTAAGCGGGAGGGCCACAATGAGCAGTTCTTC. It translates to CASKREGHNEQFF. The rearrangement uses TRBV19 and TRBJ2-1; 10 nucleotides agree with TRBD2. The CDR3 extends over 13 amino acids. Per the germline V gene, CDR1 is LNHDA and CDR2 is SQIVND (reference sequence). V gave up 7 bases and J gave up 5 bases; unmatched junction bases: 2.

The genes are TRBV28 and TRBJ2-1; D uncertain. Germline-derived CDR1 and CDR2 are MDHEN and SYDVKM. Trimming removed 3 bases at V and 4 bases at J, with 13 bases between. The CDR3 covers 15 residues. The CDR3 DNA sequence: TGTGCCAGCAGTTTGAGCTTCGGCTCGTACAATGAGCAGTTCTTC. Its protein product is CASSLSFGSYNEQFF.